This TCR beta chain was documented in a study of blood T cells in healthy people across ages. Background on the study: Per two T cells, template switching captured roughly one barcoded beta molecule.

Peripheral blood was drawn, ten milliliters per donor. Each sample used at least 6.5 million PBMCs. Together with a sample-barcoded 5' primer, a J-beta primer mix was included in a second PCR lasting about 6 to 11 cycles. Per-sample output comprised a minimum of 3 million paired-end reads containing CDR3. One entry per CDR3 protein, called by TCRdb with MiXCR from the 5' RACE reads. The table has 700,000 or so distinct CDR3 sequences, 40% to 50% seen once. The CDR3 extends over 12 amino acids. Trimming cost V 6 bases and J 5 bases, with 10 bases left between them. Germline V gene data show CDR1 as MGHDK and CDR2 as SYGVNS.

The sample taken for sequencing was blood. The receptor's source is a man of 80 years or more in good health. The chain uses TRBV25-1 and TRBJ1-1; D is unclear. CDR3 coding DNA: TGTGCCAGCAGAAGCATCGCTACTGAAGCTTTCTTT. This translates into CASRSIATEAFF. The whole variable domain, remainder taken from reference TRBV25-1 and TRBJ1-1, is EADIYQTPRYLVIGTGKKITLECSQTMGHDKMYWYQQDPGMELHLIHYSYGVNSTEKGDLSSESTVSRIRTEHFPLTLESARPSHTSQYLCASRSIATEAFFGQGTRLTVV.